This entry describes one TCR beta chain. Its antigen specificity is not known. Base qualities are not recorded, but no much larger clone differs from it by a single base. This sample was taken from a study of T cell responses to AZD1222 COVID-19 vaccine (TCRdb year 2021). In the study overall: A total of 230 to 250 trial participants underwent TCR sequencing, of whom under 220 had received two doses of AZD1222 and roughly 26 had received two doses of the MenACWY control vaccine. Trial participants were enrolled by age into 18-55, 56-69 and 70-plus year subgroups, with approximately 150, 28 and 58 TCR-sequenced participants respectively.

Overall results and qualifications from the work: In the small 56-69-year group, the increase in depth fell short of significance, most likely because of low power. Conclusions about previously exposed vaccinees are limited, since just 6 or 7 AZD1222 recipients were seropositive for SARS-CoV-2 at baseline. Participants were mostly white British, with more females than males. The authors suggested clonal diversity may have been underestimated. Reportedly, close to half of the unique spike-specific TCRs recognized epitopes lying outside the regions that are mutated in the B.1.351 and B.1.1.7 variants. Because no samples from the day 14 peak response were available, repertoires could be characterized only after the peak T cell response. Spike-specific TCR breadth and depth rose significantly after two AZD1222 doses compared with day 0 and with MenACWY recipients. The vaccine-associated CD4 TCRs covered the entire spike protein, and the dominant responses fell in regions 160-218 and 743-854.

The CDR3 regions of human TCRbeta chains were analyzed by immunosequencing. As for the authors' bioinformatics: Repertoire TCRs were matched against a reference library of SARS-CoV-2-specific TCRs generated with the MIRA antigen-specificity platform. Breadth was defined as the fraction of unique TCRs that were SARS-CoV-2-associated, and depth was defined as the fraction of total T cells that were SARS-CoV-2-associated. Using the MIRA data, each spike-specific TCR was mapped to the spike region that the TCR reacts to and placed in a CD4 or CD8 class. Log10-transformed breadth and depth values were compared by one-way ANOVA with Sidak's multiple comparisons tests. TCRdb's version of the immuneACCESS table is confined to in-frame rearrangements and falls short of the full clone set. An unresolved V gene accounts for under half of the shortfall where checked; the remainder is of unknown origin. The V and J calls and clone size were taken over from that table, and D and trimming were inferred from the DNA. Recorded for this sample are under 120,000 clones; around nine tenths of them occurred a single time. Around 2.3% of the sample goes to the ten largest clones.

The sample's time point label, in plain terms: about 28 days (+/-7) after the second vaccine dose. Because spike-specific TCR depth and breadth did not differ between the two schedules, AZD1222 recipients who got a second dose at roughly 4 weeks were pooled with those who got a second dose at roughly 12 weeks. Vaccinee samples came from UK trials COV001 and COV002, including a single-blind randomized controlled phase 2/3 trial of AZD1222 (ChAdOx1 nCoV-19) in healthy adults. For TCRbeta chain sequencing, PBMC samples were collected from trial participants at day 0 and at day 28 after the second dose. The sample consisted of peripheral blood, taken 28 days after the second AZD1222 dose. This TCR was sampled from an adult who received the AZD1222 COVID-19 vaccine.

The sequenced DNA is TGTGCTAGTGGTTTAGGACCGCAGGGTGAACAGCCCCAGCATTTT. Protein translation: CASGLGPQGEQPQHF. The rearrangement joined TRBV12-5 to TRBJ1-5, and the D gene may be TRBD1, 5 bases matching. V is shortened by 3 bases, J by 7 bases, and the region joining them spans 16 bases. The CDR3 spans 15 residues, from the cysteine through the phenylalanine. Only the CDR3 region is kept as DNA, spanning 45 bases read in frame from base 1. Per the germline V gene, LGHNT is the CDR1 and FRNRAP is the CDR2.